This T cell receptor (beta chain) came from a study of blood T cell repertoires in COVID-19. In Seattle, patients joined the study during active infection and were tracked longitudinally. The CDR3 extends over 13 amino acids. Germline CDR1 reads ENHRY; CDR2 reads SYGVKD. V was pared by 10 bases and J by 2 bases, with 9 bases between. How the authors handled the data: Amplification from reference gene primers served as the basis for estimated nucleated cell counts. Produced via immunoSEQ multiplex PCR; TCRdb's table is partial and in-frame only. Clone size and V and J calls were adopted from that table, with D and trimming inferred from the DNA. The sample has some 220,000 clones; approximately 85% are singletons.

The TCR originated in a woman aged 70-85 years with COVID-19, enrolled during active disease. The sequenced sample consisted of peripheral blood. The chain is built from TRBV10-3 and TRBJ1-6, with a possible D match to TRBD1 (6 bases). CDR3 loop: CATRGTYNSPLHF. Written as DNA, the CDR3 is TGTGCCACGAGGGGGACCTATAATTCACCCCTCCACTTT.